These T cell receptor beta chains were read from a single sample in a study of T cells in Graves' hyperthyroidism and ophthalmopathy. TCRdb used MiXCR to reprocess the multiplex PCR reads, holding one entry per CDR3 protein. This sample has nearly 600,000 distinct CDR3 sequences, with 12% to 15% found just once. The sequenced material came from blood. The receptors derive from a young woman with Graves' ophthalmopathy. CDR3s include the opening cysteine and the closing phenylalanine or tryptophan. Fields, in order: J gene, V gene, CDR3 protein.

j_call: TRBJ2-3; v_call: TRBV7-9; cdr3_aa: CASSLELAYRTSTDTQYF
j_call: TRBJ1-2; v_call: TRBV12-3/TRBV12-4; cdr3_aa: CASRTGEGVHGYTF
j_call: TRBJ1-5; v_call: TRBV6-2/TRBV6-3; cdr3_aa: CASSKTGTGGFQPQHF
j_call: TRBJ2-7; v_call: TRBV11-2; cdr3_aa: CASSLVGPSYERYF
j_call: TRBJ2-3; v_call: TRBV11-3; cdr3_aa: CASSLTWVSGRGTDTQYF
j_call: TRBJ1-2; v_call: TRBV9; cdr3_aa: CASSVGAGKGYGYTF
j_call: TRBJ2-7; v_call: TRBV6-7; cdr3_aa: CAPLPRAGRAGEQYF
j_call: TRBJ2-3; v_call: TRBV30; cdr3_aa: CAWSQASITDTQYF
j_call: TRBJ2-5; v_call: TRBV7-9; cdr3_aa: CASSWGGGGHQETQYF
j_call: TRBJ2-1; v_call: TRBV20-1; cdr3_aa: CSARSGGPLNEQFF
j_call: TRBJ2-2; v_call: TRBV24-1; cdr3_aa: CATSDSGAGELFF
j_call: TRBJ2-7; v_call: TRBV7-8; cdr3_aa: CASSLEGIGVNFYEQYF
j_call: TRBJ2-3; v_call: TRBV20-1; cdr3_aa: CSARYRDPAGVTQYF
j_call: TRBJ2-2; v_call: TRBV5-1; cdr3_aa: CASSLGLAEANTGELFF
j_call: TRBJ2-7; v_call: TRBV19; cdr3_aa: CASSIGNRVTYEQYF
j_call: TRBJ2-3; v_call: TRBV9; cdr3_aa: CASSVAPAAGEDTQYF
j_call: TRBJ2-7; v_call: TRBV27; cdr3_aa: CASSLFRGLDPSSYEQYF
j_call: TRBJ2-1; v_call: TRBV4-1; cdr3_aa: CASSPSPAGRAGNEQFF
j_call: TRBJ2-5; v_call: TRBV7-9; cdr3_aa: CASSSGGGQETQYF
j_call: TRBJ2-1; v_call: TRBV9; cdr3_aa: CASSAGQSHEQFF
j_call: TRBJ2-1; v_call: TRBV7-8; cdr3_aa: CASSYTGGPGEQFF
j_call: TRBJ2-1; v_call: TRBV2; cdr3_aa: CASSEARAGTWFF
j_call: TRBJ1-1; v_call: TRBV5-5; cdr3_aa: CATNRALNTEAFF